This T cell receptor (beta chain) was recorded in a study of T cell repertoires in cytomegalovirus infection. Background on the study: HLA-B-restricted CMV epitopes that are well studied were used alongside recently identified HLA-C-restricted ones.

This clonotype was seen a few times. What it binds is unknown. The CDR3 totals 14 residues. Germline assignment: CDR1 MGHRA and CDR2 YSYEKL. V shed 1 base and J shed 6 bases, with 10 bases lying between them. From the reads, TCRdb called clonotypes with MiXCR, one entry per CDR3 protein. The sample includes more than 55,000 distinct CDR3 sequences, 20% seen only once; the top ten take approximately 61%. Study-wide points: Identification of carriers of CMV plus the relevant HLA was performed using cumulative public TCR beta family frequency. HLA-C-restricted, CMV-specific TCR beta clonotypes were dominant ex vivo.

The receptor was isolated from a human donor in good health (CMV status not recorded). Some clones in this sample may be carry-over from other donors' samples. The chain employs TRBV4-1 and TRBJ1-5; D possibly corresponds to TRBD1 (6 bases). The sample consisted of CD8+ T cells from cultured PBMCs, taken from culture after CMV antigen stimulation. This CDR3 is CASSQAEGGQPQHF. DNA of the CDR3: TGCGCCAGCAGCCAAGCCGAGGGGGGTCAGCCCCAGCATTTT.